The text below deals with one T cell receptor beta chain. The antigen remains undetermined. Sorted regulatory T cells were CD4-positive, CD25-high and CD127-low or negative. This table comes from immunoSEQ multiplex PCR, and its TCRdb copy is limited to in-frame clones, with some not included. The repertoire consists of 20,000 to 25,000 clones, with 94% occurring once and the leading ten covering around 2%. The data belong to a study of B cell selection in AIRE deficiency. The study's findings and limits: Shorter CDR3s marked shared Treg sequences, biased toward few non-templated insertions.

CDR1 and CDR2 from the germline V gene are GTSNPN and SVGIG (reference sequence). The V segment lost 5 bases and the J segment 6 bases; nucleotides outside the gene matches: 0. There are 12 residues in the CDR3. This receptor was identified in a human donor with AIRE deficiency. This rearrangement joins TRBV30 to TRBJ2-2; TRBD1 matches at 10 bases. The sequenced sample consisted of Tregs sorted from PBMCs. This chain's CDR3 is CAWGQGAGELFF. Written as DNA, the CDR3 is TGTGCCTGGGGACAGGGGGCCGGGGAGCTGTTTTTT.